This T cell receptor beta chain derives from a study of blood T cell repertoires in COVID-19. About the study: The United States, Italy and Spain were the sources of the acute and convalescent COVID-19 samples. Sources were T cells, B-cell-depleted T cells, or PBMCs; the material itself was cDNA or gDNA.

Germline trimming cut 2 bases from V and 3 bases from J; bases unmatched to any gene: 3. Germline CDR1 and CDR2: LNHDA and SQIVND (reference sequence). The CDR3 contains 15 residues. In the authors' methods: Using reference gene primer amplification, nucleated cell counts were estimated. Method: immunoSEQ multiplex PCR; TCRdb's copy keeps in-frame clones and lacks some. That table gives V, J and clone size, and the DNA gave D and trimming. This sample has some 190,000 clones, with roughly four fifths found just once. The clonotype comes from a woman aged 70-85 years with active or convalescent COVID-19. The rearrangement joins TRBV19 to TRBJ2-2, with TRBD1 matching 7 bases. The specimen was peripheral blood. CDR3 protein: CASSIRQGDTGELFF. Here the CDR3 DNA reads TGTGCCAGTAGTATAAGGCAGGGGGACACCGGGGAGCTGTTTTTT.